The 30 T cell receptor beta chains listed next were all sequenced from one sample in a study of shared clonotypes between healthy human individuals. The method was immunoSEQ multiplex PCR; TCRdb's version includes in-frame clones alone and lacks a portion of them. The data hold approximately 530,000 clones, with 90% to 97% observed a single time. Sequences were obtained from naive CD4+ T cells sorted from blood. Described subset: CD45RA+ positively selected. The receptor set was obtained from a woman aged 30 to 39 in good health.

J is TRBJ1-5 and V is TRBV19; D ambiguous. The CDR3 consists of 15 residues. V lost 5 bases, J lost 7 bases, and 18 bases lay in between. Germline V CDR1 and CDR2: LNHDA, SQIVND (reference sequence). The CDR3 sequence is CASSHPGMGKQPQHF. The CDR3 DNA follows: TGTGCCAGTAGTCACCCGGGGATGGGGAAACAGCCCCAGCATTTT.

The chain recombines TRBV27 with TRBJ2-7; 9 bases map to TRBD1. CDR3 length: 14 amino acids. CDR1 and CDR2 (germline): MNHEY, SMNVEV (reference sequence). V was pared by 2 bases and J by 6 bases, with 5 bases of the junction left unmatched. CDR3 sequence (DNA): TGTGCCAGCAGTTTAGGGACAGGGTTTGGCGAGCAGTACTTC. It specifies CASSLGTGFGEQYF.

The rearrangement uses TRBV28 and TRBJ2-3; the match to TRBD1 covers 10 bases. CDR1 is MDHEN and CDR2 is SYDVKM in the germline V gene. The CDR3 contains 16 residues. Germline trimming cut 3 bases from V and 2 bases from J; bases unmatched to any gene: 5. The CDR3 bases are TGTGCCAGCAGTTTCGGGACAGGGGAACCCACAGATACGCAGTATTTT. Amino acid sequence: CASSFGTGEPTDTQYF.

V is TRBV27 and J is TRBJ2-7, with a weak D call TRBD2 (7 bases). Trimming stripped 3 bases from V and 3 bases from J, with 27 bases between. This CDR3 has 19 amino acids. Germline assignment: CDR1 MNHEY and CDR2 SMNVEV (reference sequence). The CDR3: CASSFPNRGGITPRYEQYF. In DNA, the CDR3 is TGTGCCAGCAGTTTTCCCAATAGGGGGGGGATCACCCCTCGCTACGAGCAGTACTTC.

The V and J genes are TRBV9 and TRBJ2-7, with TRBD1 matching 7 bases. CDR1 SGDLS and CDR2 YYNGEE come from the germline V gene. Unmatched junction bases numbered 12, after V lost 4 bases and J lost 5 bases. This CDR3 is 15 amino acids long. Here the CDR3 DNA reads TGTGCCAGCAGCTTGCAACAGGGGCAGTATAACGAGCAGTACTTC. Its translation is CASSLQQGQYNEQYF.

The chain joins TRBV19 to TRBJ2-2, with 10 bases lining up with TRBD2. The CDR3 is 17 residues long. The trim removed 3 bases at V and 5 bases at J, leaving 9 bases unmatched. Germline lookup yields CDR1 LNHDA and CDR2 SQIVND (reference sequence). CDR3 bases: TGTGCCAGTAGTATGGACCTAGCGGGAGTGGTTACCGGGGAGCTGTTTTTT. Protein: CASSMDLAGVVTGELFF. The full variable domain, rest sourced from reference TRBV19 and TRBJ2-2, is DGGITQSPKYLFRKEGQNVTLSCEQNLNHDAMYWYRQDPGQGLRLIYYSQIVNDFQKGDIAEGYSVSREKKESFPLTVTSAQKNPTAFYLCASSMDLAGVVTGELFFGEGSRLTVL.

The rearrangement links TRBV14 to TRBJ2-6; unclear D gene. CDR3 length equals 15 residues. Germline CDR1 SGHDN, CDR2 FVKESK. V was trimmed by 2 bases and J by 1 base, leaving 6 bases between them. CDR3 amino acids: CASSQRNSGANVLTF. As DNA, the CDR3 is TGTGCCAGCAGCCAACGGAATTCTGGGGCCAACGTCCTGACTTTC.

The chain employs TRBV27 and TRBJ2-6, with D perhaps TRBD1 or TRBD2 (5 bases each). Germline V lookup: CDR1 MNHEY, CDR2 SMNVEV (reference sequence). The CDR3 runs 17 residues. With 2 bases removed from V and 1 base from J, the gap between germline ends came to 12 bases. CDR3 residues: CASSLRDASSGANVLTF. In nucleotides, the CDR3 is TGTGCCAGCAGTTTAAGGGACGCGTCGTCTGGGGCCAACGTCCTGACTTTC.

This clone was picked up one time. V is TRBV15 and J is TRBJ2-7; 8 bases are a match to TRBD2. V shed 4 bases and J 3 bases; nucleotides not matched to a gene: 11. This CDR3 has 16 amino acids. Looked up from germline, CDR1 is LNHNV and CDR2 is YYDKDF (reference sequence). DNA for the CDR3: TGTGCCACCAGCACCGCCTTACGGGGGGGACTCTACGAGCAGTACTTC. Translated: CATSTALRGGLYEQYF.

The rearrangement joins TRBV2 to TRBJ1-1; D unresolved. Germline lookup yields CDR1 SNHLY and CDR2 FYNNEI. This CDR3 contains 15 residues. Trimming shortened V by 3 bases and J by 0 bases, and 11 bases separated the two germline ends. The CDR3 spells CASSEGRRLNTEAFF. The CDR3 coding sequence is TGTGCCAGCAGTGAGGGTCGGCGGTTGAACACTGAAGCTTTCTTT.

The chain uses TRBV2 and TRBJ2-7; 7 bases are shared with TRBD1. The CDR3 is 14 residues long. Trimming at V came to 2 bases and at J to 4 bases, leaving 5 bases not matched to a gene. Per the germline V gene, CDR1 is SNHLY and CDR2 is FYNNEI. The CDR3 DNA is TGTGCCAGCAGTGAAAGGGGGCTTCCGTACGAGCAGTACTTC. Translation: CASSERGLPYEQYF.

This rearrangement joins TRBV9 to TRBJ2-7; 10 nucleotides align to TRBD2. The ends lost 2 bases at V and 3 bases at J; junction bases unmatched: 5. Germline CDR1 and CDR2: SGDLS and YYNGEE. The CDR3 is 15 residues long. The CDR3 bases are TGTGCCAGCAGCGTTGAAGGGACTAGCGTCTACGAGCAGTACTTC. Its translation is CASSVEGTSVYEQYF.

The chain has TRBV9 and TRBJ2-2, with TRBD1 matching over 10 bases. The germline V gene encodes CDR1 SGDLS and CDR2 YYNGEE. The ends lost 4 bases at V and 6 bases at J; junction bases unmatched: 9. The CDR3 contains 16 residues. The CDR3 DNA reads TGTGCCAGCAGCCTTACGACAGGGGGCGCTGCCGGGGAGCTGTTTTTT. Encoded protein: CASSLTTGGAAGELFF.

This chain links TRBV7-2 with TRBJ2-5, with 8 bases identical to TRBD1. With the DNA end fitting TRBJ2-7 better, the J assignment may be wrong. The CDR3 is 15 residues long. The V gene's germline CDR1 is SGHTA and CDR2 FQGNSA. This CDR3 is CASSQPQGGRYEQYF. CDR3 nucleotides: TGTGCCAGCAGCCAACCACAGGGGGGTAGGTACGAGCAGTACTTC.

The chain combines TRBV28 with TRBJ1-5; D remains ambiguous. The CDR3 covers 14 residues. With 6 bases removed from V and 0 bases from J, the gap between germline ends came to 9 bases. Germline V lookup: CDR1 MDHEN, CDR2 SYDVKM. This CDR3 is CASRIRFSNQPQHF. In nucleotides, the CDR3 is TGTGCCAGCAGAATAAGGTTTAGCAATCAGCCCCAGCATTTT.

This chain joins TRBV5-8 and TRBJ1-5, with TRBD1 matching over 10 bases. This CDR3 comprises 16 residues. CDR1 is SGHTS, CDR2 YDEGEE, per germline. The trim removed 4 bases at V and 2 bases at J, leaving 6 bases unmatched. CDR3 nucleotides: TGTGCCAGCAGCACGGGACAGGGGAATCGCAATCAGCCCCAGCATTTT. The encoded protein is CASSTGQGNRNQPQHF.

The V and J genes are TRBV28 and TRBJ1-5; 7 nucleotides align to TRBD1. The length of the CDR3 is 11 residues. Germline-derived CDR1 and CDR2 are MDHEN and SYDVKM. Trimming cost V 9 bases and J 7 bases; bases outside gene matches: 3. The CDR3 loop reads CASRTGQPQHF. CDR3 DNA: TGTGCCAGTAGGACAGGCCAGCCCCAGCATTTT.

The V and J genes are TRBV5-5 and TRBJ2-7; a weak D match, TRBD1 (6 bases). The CDR3 sequence is 16 residues long. Trimming took 0 bases from V and 2 from J, leaving 15 bases between them. Per the germline V gene, CDR1 is SGHKS and CDR2 is YYEKEE (reference sequence). The CDR3 here is CASSLAGQPIAYEQYF. CDR3 DNA: TGTGCCAGCAGCTTGGCCGGACAGCCGATAGCCTACGAGCAGTACTTC.

The chain is built from TRBV5-1 and TRBJ2-3; 8 bases line up with TRBD2. CDR1 is SGHRS, CDR2 YFSETQ, per germline. CDR3 size: 14 residues. The junction had 3 bases not matched to a gene; V was cut back by 4 bases and J by 2 bases. The DNA for the CDR3 is TGCGCCAGCAGCGTTAGCGGGAACACAGATACGCAGTATTTT. This gives the protein CASSVSGNTDTQYF. The full variable domain, in which reference TRBV5-1 and TRBJ2-3 provide the parts outside the CDR3, is KAGVTQTPRYLIKTRGQQVTLSCSPISGHRSVSWYQQTPGQGLQFLFEYFSETQRNKGNFPGRFSGRQFSNSRSEMNVSTLELGDSALYLCASSVSGNTDTQYFGPGTRLTVL.

V and J are TRBV28 and TRBJ2-7, with unresolved D. Germline V gene data show CDR1 as MDHEN and CDR2 as SYDVKM. Trimming removed 5 bases from V and 4 bases from J, with 9 bases in between. CDR3 length: 12 residues. CDR3: CASSKTGYEQYF. The CDR3, as DNA: TGTGCCAGCAGTAAGACGGGTTACGAGCAGTACTTC.

The V call is TRBV6-5, the J call TRBJ2-1; 7 bases agree with TRBD2. The CDR3 runs to 16 residues. V shed 2 bases, J shed 4 bases, and the junction held 8 bases outside the gene matches. The germline CDR1 and CDR2 sequences are MNHEY and SVGAGI. The chain's CDR3 is CASSYLFRRGYNEQFF. CDR3 DNA sequence: TGTGCCAGCAGTTACCTTTTCCGGCGGGGGTACAATGAGCAGTTCTTC.

This rearrangement joins TRBV9 to TRBJ2-2, with 8 nucleotides matching TRBD1. The V segment lost 2 bases and the J segment 6 bases; nucleotides outside the gene matches: 3. The germline gives CDR1 SGDLS, CDR2 YYNGEE. The CDR3 has 14 amino acids. CDR3 sequence: CASSVTGGSGELFF. The DNA of the CDR3 is TGTGCCAGCAGCGTTACAGGGGGTTCCGGGGAGCTGTTTTTT.

V is TRBV15 and J is TRBJ2-1; D assignment may be TRBD1 or TRBD2 (5 bases each). Germline V gene lookup returns CDR1 LNHNV and CDR2 YYDKDF (reference sequence). V was clipped by 0 bases and J by 4 bases, with 10 bases between them. The CDR3 length is 15 residues. The CDR3 reads CATSRERWGYNEQFF. The CDR3 DNA sequence: TGTGCCACCAGCAGAGAGCGATGGGGGTACAATGAGCAGTTCTTC.

V is TRBV4-1 and J is TRBJ1-6, with D unresolved. The CDR3 extends over 15 amino acids. V was clipped by 1 base and J by 9 bases, with 13 bases between them. Germline lookup yields CDR1 MGHRA and CDR2 YSYEKL. CDR3 sequence: CASSQGLVRVSPLHF. For the CDR3, the DNA is TGCGCCAGCAGCCAAGGGTTGGTTAGGGTTTCACCCCTCCACTTT.

The rearrangement links TRBV30 to TRBJ2-7; TRBD2 might be the D (5 bases). The CDR3 runs to 15 residues. V was pared by 0 bases and J by 0 bases, with 12 bases between. CDR1 and CDR2 (germline): GTSNPN, SVGIG (reference sequence). The CDR3 protein is CAWSVGGSTSYEQYF. The CDR3 DNA reads TGTGCCTGGAGTGTCGGTGGGAGTACCTCCTACGAGCAGTACTTC.

This sequence joins TRBV19 and TRBJ2-3, with 9 bases identical to TRBD1. After removal of 1 base from V and 4 bases from J, the junction contained 6 bases not matched to a gene. Germline V gives CDR1 LNHDA, CDR2 SQIVND (reference sequence). The CDR3 totals 16 residues. CDR3 sequence reads: CASSIVPGQGSDTQYF. The CDR3 DNA sequence: TGTGCCAGTAGTATAGTCCCGGGACAGGGTTCAGATACGCAGTATTTT.

The chain joins TRBV20-1 to TRBJ2-1; unclear D gene. With 1 base removed from V and 7 bases from J, the gap between germline ends came to 5 bases. The CDR3 loop spans 11 amino acids. Germline V gives CDR1 DFQATT, CDR2 SNEGSKA (reference sequence). CDR3 sequence: CSARADNEQFF. DNA of the CDR3: TGCAGTGCTAGAGCGGATAATGAGCAGTTCTTC.

This clone was observed once. The rearrangement uses TRBV30 and TRBJ2-3; D possibly corresponds to TRBD2 (5 bases). CDR1 and CDR2 (germline): GTSNPN, SVGIG (reference sequence). V was shortened by 8 bases and J by 2 bases, with 14 bases between the two germline ends. The CDR3 contains 13 residues. The CDR3 loop reads CAVRAAPTDTQYF. The DNA for the CDR3 is TGTGCCGTAAGAGCGGCTCCCACAGATACGCAGTATTTT.

CDR3 in amino acids: CASSLARSYGYTF. The CDR3 bases are TGTGCCAGCAGCTTGGCCCGGAGCTATGGCTACACCTTC. The J gene is TRBJ1-2, the V gene TRBV7-9; D gene ambiguous. Germline CDR1 is SEHNR and CDR2 is FQNEAQ (reference sequence). This CDR3 has 13 residues. Trimming pared 3 bases from V and 4 bases from J, leaving 9 bases between. The full variable domain, rest sourced from reference TRBV7-9 and TRBJ1-2, is DTGVSQNPRHKITKRGQNVTFRCDPISEHNRLYWYRQTLGQGPEFLTYFQNEAQLEKSRLLSDRFSAERPKGSFSTLEIQRTEQGDSAMYLCASSLARSYGYTFGSGTRLTVV.

The genes are TRBV5-4 and TRBJ2-7; TRBD1 matches 11 bases. The trim removed 1 base at V and 6 bases at J, leaving 9 bases unmatched. The CDR3 has 16 residues. The germline V gene has CDR1 SGHNT and CDR2 YYREEE (reference sequence). The CDR3 nucleotides read TGTGCCAGCAGCTTGTTTGGGGGACAGGGGGGCCTCGAGCAGTACTTC. This codes for CASSLFGGQGGLEQYF.